The clone carrying this TCR beta chain has ten or more counts. Its target is not known. The V and J ends lost 7 bases and 9 bases respectively, with 16 bases between them. The germline CDR1 and CDR2 sequences are SGHTA and FQGNSA. The CDR3 is 12 amino acids. The authors produced cDNA by 5'RACE using 10-nucleotide random UMIs. TCRdb reanalysed the 5' RACE reads using MiXCR and keeps one entry per CDR3 protein. The top ten hold 21% of the sample, which has 50,000 or so distinct CDR3 sequences, about a tenth seen once. The data belong to a study of neurological immune-mediated disorders. The study's findings and limits: The absence of any CDR3 amino acid sequence shared by expanded clones across subjects suggests that repertoires were private in all groups.

The chain joins TRBV7-2 to TRBJ2-7; D is unresolved. This clonotype originated in a woman aged 40 to 50 with HTLV-1-associated myelopathy (HAM/TSP). Material for sequencing was PBMCs. CDR3 loop: CASTIVGPAQYF. For the CDR3, the DNA is TGTGCCAGCACCATCGTCGGTCCAGCGCAGTACTTC.